Described below is a single T cell receptor beta chain sequence and its context. This specimen comes from a study of blood T cell repertoires in COVID-19. About the study: Samples came from the United States, Italy and Spain, spanning acute and convalescent COVID-19. Nucleic acid was either cDNA or gDNA, and it came from T cells, B-cell-depleted T cells, or PBMCs.

The junction had 13 bases not matched to a gene; V was cut back by 4 bases and J by 3 bases. Germline V CDR1 and CDR2: SQVTM, ANQGSEA. The CDR3 length is 17 residues. Seattle participants joined during active infection and were tracked over time. The repertoire was sequenced with immunoSEQ multiplex PCR; TCRdb's copy has only in-frame clones and lacks some. The data hold about 68,000 clones, with approximately 91% observed a single time. Source material: peripheral blood. The receptor was isolated from a man between 45 and 60 years old with COVID-19, enrolled during active disease. V and J are TRBV29-1 and TRBJ2-2; 8 positions agree with TRBD2. CDR3 in amino acids: CSVGASGHHDYTGELFF. Here the CDR3 DNA reads TGCAGCGTTGGAGCTAGCGGGCATCATGATTACACCGGGGAGCTGTTTTTT.